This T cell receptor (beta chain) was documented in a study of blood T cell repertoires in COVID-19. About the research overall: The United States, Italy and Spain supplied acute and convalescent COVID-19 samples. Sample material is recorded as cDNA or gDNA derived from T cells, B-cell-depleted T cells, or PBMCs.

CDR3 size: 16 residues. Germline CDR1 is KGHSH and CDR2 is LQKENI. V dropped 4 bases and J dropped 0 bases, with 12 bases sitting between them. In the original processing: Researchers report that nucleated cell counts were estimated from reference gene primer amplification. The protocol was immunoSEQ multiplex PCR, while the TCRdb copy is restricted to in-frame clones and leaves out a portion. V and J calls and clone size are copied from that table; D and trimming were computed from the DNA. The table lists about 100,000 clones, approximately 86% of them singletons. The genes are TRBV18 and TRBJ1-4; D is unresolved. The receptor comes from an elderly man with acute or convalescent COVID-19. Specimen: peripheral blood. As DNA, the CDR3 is TGTGCCAGCTCACGGCCGTCGGGTTCAACTAATGAAAAACTGTTTTTT. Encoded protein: CASSRPSGSTNEKLFF.